The source of this T cell receptor (beta chain) is a study of shared clonotypes between healthy human individuals. V shed 6 bases and J shed 1 base, with 12 bases lying between them. The germline CDR1 and CDR2 sequences are MDHEN and SYDVKM. The CDR3 covers 14 residues. Assay: immunoSEQ multiplex PCR; the TCRdb copy retains only in-frame clones and omits some. The data show roughly 1.4 million clones, with 98% seen just once and approximately 0.4% held by the top ten. What was sequenced was naive CD4+ T cells sorted from blood. Described subset: CD45RA+ positively selected. The receptor was isolated from a man between 25 and 39 years old in good health. This chain uses TRBV28 with TRBJ1-1; weak D call: TRBD1 (5 bases). The CDR3 DNA is TGTGCCAGCAGATCGGGACGGCCGAACACTGAAGCTTTCTTT. Residues: CASRSGRPNTEAFF. The complete variable domain, with remaining parts taken from reference TRBV28 and TRBJ1-1, reads DVKVTQSSRYLVKRTGEKVFLECVQDMDHENMFWYRQDPGLGLRLIYFSYDVKMKEKGDIPEGYSVSREKKERFSLILESASTNQTSMYLCASRSGRPNTEAFFGQGTRLTVV.